Shown below are 32 T cell receptor beta chains from a single sample sequenced in a study of prognosis after radiotherapy for stage I lung cancer. Multiplex PCR in two rounds served to amplify TCR beta CDR3 from genomic DNA. Every TRBV and TRBJ gene had its own specific primer in first-round PCR. TCRdb ran MiXCR on the multiplex PCR reads and lists one entry per CDR3 protein. The sample carries about 9,000 distinct CDR3 sequences, approximately 60% recorded once. The sequences come from PBMCs, collected before or after stereotactic body radiation therapy (not recorded which). These receptors were collected from a donor over 45 with non-small cell lung cancer.

Regarding this clonotype: A far larger clone is a single base away, which makes a read error likely. The chain joins TRBV11-2 to TRBJ2-5; D is possibly TRBD2 (6 bases). CDR3 length equals 14 residues. The germline gives CDR1 SGHAT, CDR2 FQNNGV. The CDR3 DNA is TGTGCCAGCAGCCCCCGGAGGGCTTATGAGATCCAGTACTTC. This codes for CASSPRRAYEIQYF.

The V call is TRBV6-1, the J call TRBJ2-2; D unclear. This CDR3 contains 14 residues. Per germline, CDR1 MNHNS and CDR2 SASEGT. The V and J ends lost 4 bases and 2 bases respectively, with 8 bases between them. CDR3 nucleotides: TGTGCCAGCAGTGTTAGCTATAACACCGGGGAGCTGTTTTTT. Translated: CASSVSYNTGELFF.

This clonotype was detected only a few times. One base separates it from a far larger clone, so it is likely a read error. The V and J genes are TRBV6-4 and TRBJ2-2; D is undetermined. V dropped 5 bases and J dropped 4 bases, with 11 bases sitting between them. Germline values: CDR1 MRHNA, CDR2 SNTAGT. CDR3 length equals 14 residues. The CDR3 loop reads CASSYGFITGELFF. The CDR3 bases are TGTGCCAGCAGTTATGGGTTCATCACCGGGGAGCTGTTTTTT.

The chain carries TRBV6-1 and TRBJ1-1; 11 nucleotides agree with TRBD1. V trimming: 6 bases; J trimming: 5 bases; junction bases outside the gene matches: 8. The germline CDR1 and CDR2 sequences are MNHNS and SASEGT. This CDR3 has 15 amino acids. The CDR3 is CASSLTGQGGTEAFF. DNA of the CDR3: TGTGCCAGCAGCCTAACGGGACAGGGGGGGACTGAAGCTTTCTTT.

V is TRBV5-1 and J is TRBJ1-1; maybe TRBD1 (5 bases). This CDR3 has 15 residues. V lost 2 bases and J lost 5, with 16 bases in between. Germline CDR1 is SGHRS and CDR2 is YFSETQ. The CDR3 protein is CASSLEGQPKTEAFF. In DNA, the CDR3 is TGCGCCAGCAGCTTAGAAGGACAACCTAAAACTGAAGCTTTCTTT. Combining the CDR3 with reference TRBV5-1 and TRBJ1-1 gives the whole variable domain KAGVTQTPRYLIKTRGQQVTLSCSPISGHRSVSWYQQTPGQGLQFLFEYFSETQRNKGNFPGRFSGRQFSNSRSEMNVSTLELGDSALYLCASSLEGQPKTEAFFGQGTRLTVV.

V gene TRBV24-1 combines with J gene TRBJ2-2; D not resolved. The CDR3 sequence is 14 residues long. Germline V lookup: CDR1 KGHDR, CDR2 SFDVKD. V gave up 7 bases and J gave up 6 bases, with 14 bases separating them. This CDR3 is CATRRTRVPGELFF. The CDR3 nucleotides are TGTGCCACCAGGCGGACCCGAGTCCCCGGGGAGCTGTTTTTT.

The V call is TRBV30, the J call TRBJ1-6, with D possibly being TRBD1 (6 bases). V lost 4 bases and J 9 bases, leaving 16 bases between the germline ends. This CDR3 contains 14 residues. Germline V gives CDR1 GTSNPN, CDR2 SVGIG (reference sequence). CDR3 sequence (DNA): TGTGCCTGGACTATCGGCAGGGGAGCTTCACCCCTCCACTTT. It encodes CAWTIGRGASPLHF.

The chain combines TRBV6-1 with TRBJ2-7; D perhaps matches TRBD2 (6 bases). CDR1 is MNHNS and CDR2 is SASEGT in the germline V gene. The CDR3 totals 13 residues. The V end was cut by 7 bases, the J end by 2 bases, with 12 bases between. The CDR3 nucleotides read TGTGCCAGCACTGCCGGGACTGCCTACGAGCAGTACTTC. Its protein is CASTAGTAYEQYF.

This clonotype has a count of ten or more. The chain recombines TRBV3-1 with TRBJ2-5; the D is unclear. Trimming pared 2 bases from V and 9 bases from J, leaving 19 bases between. The CDR3 sequence is 15 residues long. Germline CDR1 reads LGHDT; CDR2 reads YNNKEL (reference sequence). The CDR3 loop is CASSQLARSQKAQYF. Here the CDR3 DNA reads TGTGCCAGCAGCCAATTGGCTAGGAGCCAGAAGGCCCAGTACTTC.

This clonotype has a single count. The genes are TRBV28 and TRBJ2-2; 9 bases are a match to TRBD2. The CDR3 covers 18 residues. CDR1 and CDR2 (germline): MDHEN, SYDVKM. V lost 3 bases, J lost 1 base, and 9 bases stayed unmatched. The CDR3 region is CASSFLGSGRGNTGELFF. Written as DNA, the CDR3 is TGTGCCAGCAGTTTTCTTGGTAGCGGGAGAGGGAACACCGGGGAGCTGTTTTTT.

This clonotype came up many times. The chain has TRBV4-1 and TRBJ2-3; 11 bases match TRBD1. Germline V CDR1 and CDR2: MGHRA, YSYEKL. The V and J ends lost 6 bases and 0 bases, in that order; junction bases with no gene match: 11. The CDR3 is 18 amino acids. For the CDR3, the DNA is TGCGCCAGCAGTCCCCTCGGACAGGGGGCTTCGAGCACAGATACGCAGTATTTT. It is translated as CASSPLGQGASSTDTQYF.

This chain joins TRBV6-2 or TRBV6-3 and TRBJ2-7; D not certain. V lost 10 bases and J 1 base, leaving 14 bases between the germline ends. The length of the CDR3 is 13 residues. Germline loops: CDR1 MNHEY, CDR2 SVGEGT. CDR3 sequence: CATKVKGSYEQYF. In DNA form, the CDR3 reads TGTGCCACCAAGGTCAAAGGGTCCTACGAGCAGTACTTC.

The chain employs TRBV6-2 or TRBV6-3 and TRBJ2-7, with 7 bases lining up with TRBD1. The V segment lost 5 bases and the J segment 3 bases; nucleotides outside the gene matches: 10. The germline CDR1 and CDR2 sequences are MNHEY and SVGEGT. The CDR3 length is 15 residues. The CDR3 is CASSELRDSLYEQYF. Written as DNA, the CDR3 is TGTGCCAGCAGTGAACTCCGGGACAGCCTCTACGAGCAGTACTTC.

By share of the sample, this clonotype is medium-sized. The rearrangement uses TRBV9 and TRBJ2-1; D unclear. The CDR3 spans 15 residues. The V and J ends lost 2 bases and 1 base respectively, with 10 bases between them. The germline V gene has CDR1 SGDLS and CDR2 YYNGEE. Here the CDR3 reads CASSVAASSYNEQFF. Here the CDR3 DNA reads TGTGCCAGCAGCGTTGCGGCGTCTTCCTACAATGAGCAGTTCTTC.

Concerning this clonotype: A far larger clone lies a single base away; this is likely a read error. The chain recombines TRBV25-1 with TRBJ2-3; 9 bases are shared with TRBD2. Germline CDR1 MGHDK, CDR2 SYGVNS. The junction had 0 bases not matched to a gene; V was cut back by 4 bases and J by 1 base. The CDR3 is 14 residues long. The CDR3 reads CASSGTSGTDTQYF. CDR3 sequence (DNA): TGTGCCAGCAGTGGGACTAGCGGCACAGATACGCAGTATTTT.

Remarks on this clonotype: The junction shows a germline mismatch at one end, possibly a read error. The rearrangement links TRBV6-2 or TRBV6-3 to TRBJ2-7; D remains ambiguous. The CDR3 is 14 residues long. Germline V gene data show CDR1 as MNHEY and CDR2 as SVGEGT. The CDR3 loop reads CASSERVILSEHYF. Written as DNA, the CDR3 is TGTGCCAGCAGTGAGCGCGTGATTCTTTCCGAGCATTACTTC.

Details on this clonotype: A far larger clone is one nucleotide away, so this likely arose from a read error. The V gene is TRBV15, the J gene TRBJ2-5; the D gene could be TRBD1 or TRBD2 (5 bases each). The last part of the DNA fits TRBJ2-4 better; the J call may be wrong. The CDR3 loop spans 15 amino acids. CDR1 LNHNV and CDR2 YYDKDF come from the germline V gene (reference sequence). This CDR3 is CSTSRDHGAGNIQYF. The CDR3 nucleotides are TGTTCCACCAGCAGAGATCATGGGGCGGGAAACATTCAGTACTTC.

The rearrangement links TRBV7-9 to TRBJ1-1; D possibly corresponds to TRBD1 (6 bases). CDR1 SEHNR and CDR2 FQNEAQ come from the germline V gene (reference sequence). The CDR3 spans 14 residues. Trimming removed 5 bases at V and 1 base at J, with 11 bases between. This CDR3 reads CASSPWTENTEAFF. CDR3 nucleotide sequence: TGTGCCAGCAGCCCTTGGACAGAGAACACTGAAGCTTTCTTT.

The chain couples TRBV6-2 or TRBV6-3 to TRBJ2-7, with D unclear. The V end lost 4 bases, the J end lost 2 bases, and 12 bases lay between the germline ends. The CDR3 totals 14 residues. The germline CDR1 and CDR2 sequences are MNHEY and SVGEGT. The CDR3 protein is CASSLKGVAYEQYF. The CDR3 coding sequence is TGTGCCAGCAGTTTGAAGGGCGTCGCCTACGAGCAGTACTTC.

The chain uses TRBV6-5 and TRBJ2-3; D might be TRBD1 (5 bases). Trimming shortened V by 2 bases and J by 3 bases, and 12 bases separated the two germline ends. CDR1 and CDR2 (germline): MNHEY, SVGAGI. The CDR3 has 15 amino acids. CDR3 sequence reads: CASSYTVDSTDTQYF. CDR3 DNA sequence: TGTGCCAGCAGTTACACCGTAGACAGTACAGATACGCAGTATTTT.

This clonotype was seen repeatedly, ten times or more. The genes are TRBV5-5 and TRBJ2-7; D is uncertain. CDR3 size: 15 residues. The germline V and J ends were trimmed by 0 bases and 0 bases, with 10 bases remaining between them. Germline assignment: CDR1 SGHKS and CDR2 YYEKEE (reference sequence). The CDR3 here is CASSLDWSSSYEQYF. DNA of the CDR3: TGTGCCAGCAGCTTGGACTGGTCAAGCTCCTACGAGCAGTACTTC.

On this clonotype: A far larger clone is off by one base, so a read error is likely. The chain couples TRBV24-1 to TRBJ2-7; a weak D match, TRBD1 (6 bases). The germline CDR1 and CDR2 sequences are KGHDR and SFDVKD. CDR3 length: 16 amino acids. V lost 0 bases and J 7 bases, leaving 18 bases between the germline ends. CDR3 sequence (DNA): TGTGCCACCAGTGATTTGCTCAGGGGTTCCTACAATGAGCAGTACTTC. Translating gives CATSDLLRGSYNEQYF.

The chain links TRBV12-3 or TRBV12-4 to TRBJ1-5; 9 nucleotides match TRBD1. There are 15 residues in the CDR3. With 6 bases clipped from V and 1 base from J, the junction kept 4 bases outside the gene matches. Here the CDR3 reads CASSRDRVSNQPQHF. Written as DNA, the CDR3 is TGTGCCAGCAGCCGGGACAGGGTAAGCAATCAGCCCCAGCATTTT.

The V and J genes are TRBV6-1 and TRBJ1-3; D uncertain. Germline-derived CDR1 and CDR2 are MNHNS and SASEGT. The V end lost 7 bases, the J end lost 0 bases, and 7 bases lay between the germline ends. The CDR3 totals 13 residues. In nucleotides, the CDR3 is TGTGCCAGCACCGACATCTCTGGAAACACCATATATTTT. This translates into CASTDISGNTIYF.

This clonotype qualifies as medium-sized. The chain links TRBV12-3 or TRBV12-4 to TRBJ2-1, with 7 bases fitting TRBD2. The CDR3 totals 15 residues. V dropped 1 base and J dropped 6; count of bases not matched to a gene: 6. This CDR3 is CASSLGASGVNEQFF. The CDR3 DNA reads TGTGCCAGCAGTTTAGGGGCTAGCGGAGTCAATGAGCAGTTCTTC.

This clonotype ranks as medium-sized. V gene TRBV12-5 combines with J gene TRBJ1-4; TRBD1 aligns across 10 bases. Germline trimming cut 6 bases from V and 8 bases from J; bases unmatched to any gene: 9. This CDR3 is 15 amino acids long. Germline CDR1 and CDR2: LGHNT and FRNRAP. CDR3 sequence: CASGNPTGGAEKLFF. CDR3 bases: TGTGCTAGTGGGAACCCGACAGGGGGCGCAGAAAAACTGTTTTTT.

This clonotype was found once. A far larger clone lies a single base away; this is likely a read error. The chain has TRBV6-1 and TRBJ2-5, with D hard to call. This CDR3 is built from 14 residues. The germline V gene encodes CDR1 MNHNS and CDR2 SASEGT. Trimming removed 9 bases from V and 2 bases from J, with 16 bases in between. CDR3 sequence (DNA): TGTGCCAGTAGTAGGTGTCTACAGCAAGAGACCCAGTACTTC. Translation: CASSRCLQQETQYF.

CDR3 residues: CASTAGQGWSGSPLHF. DNA of the CDR3: TGTGCCAGTACCGCAGGACAGGGGTGGTCGGGTTCACCCCTCCACTTT. The V gene is TRBV19, the J gene TRBJ1-6, with TRBD1 matching over 9 bases. Looked up from germline, CDR1 is LNHDA and CDR2 is SQIVND (reference sequence). The CDR3 sequence is 16 residues long. The junction had 13 bases not matched to a gene; V was cut back by 7 bases and J by 9 bases.

J is TRBJ2-2 and V is TRBV19; 7 bases line up with TRBD2. V lost 6 bases, J lost 4 bases, and 14 bases stayed unmatched. The CDR3 is made up of 17 amino acids. The germline V gene has CDR1 LNHDA and CDR2 SQIVND (reference sequence). DNA for the CDR3: TGTGCCAGTAGGAGACAGAGTGGCGGGAGTGCCACCGGGGAGCTGTTTTTT. Amino acids: CASRRQSGGSATGELFF.

CDR3 in DNA: TGTGCCAGCACTACTTCACAGGTGCGGGGCTACACCTTC. Amino acid sequence: CASTTSQVRGYTF. V and J are TRBV12-3 or TRBV12-4 and TRBJ1-2; a weak D match, TRBD1 (5 bases). The CDR3 extends over 13 amino acids. The germline V and J ends were trimmed by 7 bases and 8 bases, with 17 bases remaining between them.

With regard to this clonotype: The germline gene is not matched at one end of the junction; a read error may be the cause. V and J are TRBV19 and TRBJ1-5; no definite D call. CDR3 length equals 15 residues. Germline-derived CDR1 and CDR2 are LNHDA and SQIVND (reference sequence). The CDR3 spells CASRGLEGLKQPKHF. The CDR3 bases are TGTGCCAGTAGGGGTTTGGAAGGTCTGAAGCAGCCCAAGCATTTT.

The chain uses TRBV27 and TRBJ2-7; the match to TRBD1 covers 7 bases. The trim removed 5 bases at V and 5 bases at J, leaving 9 bases unmatched. CDR3 length equals 14 residues. CDR1 is MNHEY and CDR2 is SMNVEV in the germline V gene (reference sequence). The chain's CDR3 is CASSPWDRYNEQYF. The CDR3, as DNA: TGTGCCAGCAGTCCCTGGGACAGATACAACGAGCAGTACTTC.